The rows below give T cell receptor beta chains drawn from one sample of a study of blood T cell repertoires in COVID-19. The assay was immunoSEQ multiplex PCR, and TCRdb's table has in-frame clones only and misses some. Among 150,000 or so clones listed, approximately 80% were seen once. The sequenced material came from peripheral blood. Every receptor here comes from a woman aged 80 or older with acute or convalescent COVID-19. CDR3s include the opening cysteine and the closing phenylalanine or tryptophan. Fields, in order: V gene, J gene, clone size, D gene, CDR3 protein, CDR3 DNA. The D gene is left open where the match is weak. Size values are once, few and many counts, or a class for expanded clones, and some rows have none.

v_call: TRBV11-2; j_call: TRBJ2-7; clone_size: once; d_call: -; cdr3_aa: CASSFLRDEQYF; cdr3_nt: TGTGCCAGCAGCTTTCTCAGGGACGAGCAGTACTTC
v_call: TRBV13; j_call: TRBJ2-4; clone_size: few; d_call: TRBD1; cdr3_aa: CASSLISDRGGNIQYF; cdr3_nt: TGTGCCAGCAGCTTAATCTCAGACAGGGGGGGAAACATTCAGTACTTC
v_call: TRBV6-1; j_call: TRBJ2-7; clone_size: -; d_call: TRBD2; cdr3_aa: CASSEVVGLAFGEQYF; cdr3_nt: TGTGCCAGCAGTGAAGTAGTCGGACTAGCTTTTGGCGAGCAGTACTTC
v_call: TRBV6-1; j_call: TRBJ1-1; clone_size: -; d_call: TRBD1; cdr3_aa: CASSETPTGVRSTEAFF; cdr3_nt: TGTGCCAGCAGTGAAACACCGACAGGGGTTAGAAGCACTGAAGCTTTCTTT
v_call: TRBV19; j_call: TRBJ1-6; clone_size: -; d_call: -; cdr3_aa: CASTTRGNSPLHF; cdr3_nt: TGTGCCAGTACTACCAGGGGTAATTCACCCCTCCACTTT
v_call: TRBV7-9; j_call: TRBJ1-6; clone_size: -; d_call: -; cdr3_aa: CASSLLTVSPLHF; cdr3_nt: TGTGCCAGCAGCCTCCTGACAGTTTCACCCCTCCACTTT
v_call: TRBV27; j_call: TRBJ1-4; clone_size: once; d_call: TRBD1; cdr3_aa: CASSLSRGREKLFF; cdr3_nt: TGTGCCAGCAGTTTGTCCAGGGGGAGAGAAAAACTGTTTTTT
v_call: TRBV2; j_call: TRBJ1-1; clone_size: few; d_call: TRBD1; cdr3_aa: CASSATGTGGTTEAFF; cdr3_nt: TGTGCCAGCAGTGCTACCGGGACAGGAGGTACCACTGAAGCTTTCTTT
v_call: TRBV6-7; j_call: TRBJ2-6; clone_size: -; d_call: TRBD1; cdr3_aa: CASSSGTVHSGANVLTF; cdr3_nt: TGTGCCAGCAGTTCCGGGACAGTGCACTCTGGGGCCAACGTCCTGACTTTC
v_call: TRBV9; j_call: TRBJ2-5; clone_size: once; d_call: TRBD2; cdr3_aa: CASSVVGGGRQETQYF; cdr3_nt: TGTGCCAGCAGCGTAGTTGGCGGGGGGCGACAAGAGACCCAGTACTTC
v_call: TRBV6-5; j_call: TRBJ1-2; clone_size: -; d_call: -; cdr3_aa: CASSPATGANYGYTF; cdr3_nt: TGTGCCAGCAGTCCCGCCACGGGGGCTAACTATGGCTACACCTTC
v_call: TRBV7-2; j_call: TRBJ1-1; clone_size: -; d_call: -; cdr3_aa: CASSLLSARGRSTEAFF; cdr3_nt: TGTGCCAGCAGCTTACTATCCGCCCGGGGTCGAAGCACTGAAGCTTTCTTT
v_call: TRBV21-1; j_call: TRBJ2-7; clone_size: -; d_call: -; cdr3_aa: CASSKGTGDYEQYF; cdr3_nt: TGTGCCAGCAGCAAAGGGACAGGGGACTACGAGCAGTACTTC
v_call: TRBV29-1; j_call: TRBJ2-7; clone_size: -; d_call: -; cdr3_aa: CSFRQYSSYEQYF; cdr3_nt: TGCAGCTTCCGACAGTATAGCTCCTACGAGCAGTACTTC
v_call: TRBV14; j_call: TRBJ1-5; clone_size: -; d_call: -; cdr3_aa: CASSEQRNQPQHF; cdr3_nt: TGTGCCAGCAGCGAACAGCGGAATCAGCCCCAGCATTTT
v_call: TRBV19; j_call: TRBJ1-5; clone_size: -; d_call: -; cdr3_aa: CASSRQINQPQHF; cdr3_nt: TGTGCCAGTAGTAGACAGATAAATCAGCCCCAGCATTTT
v_call: TRBV7-9; j_call: TRBJ1-4; clone_size: -; d_call: -; cdr3_aa: CASSLPSSVFDEKLFF; cdr3_nt: TGTGCCAGCAGCTTACCGTCGTCCGTATTTGATGAAAAACTGTTTTTT
v_call: TRBV5-1; j_call: TRBJ1-6; clone_size: once; d_call: TRBD1; cdr3_aa: CASSLEGQGTSPLHF; cdr3_nt: TGCGCCAGCAGCTTGGAGGGACAGGGGACTTCACCCCTCCACTTT
v_call: TRBV12-5; j_call: TRBJ2-7; clone_size: -; d_call: -; cdr3_aa: CASGLIGRVHEQYF; cdr3_nt: TGTGCTAGTGGTTTGATCGGCAGGGTCCACGAGCAGTACTTC
v_call: TRBV27; j_call: TRBJ1-1; clone_size: -; d_call: -; cdr3_aa: CASSWTPGGTEAFF; cdr3_nt: TGTGCCAGCAGTTGGACGCCCGGAGGCACTGAAGCTTTCTTT
v_call: TRBV7-2; j_call: TRBJ2-7; clone_size: -; d_call: TRBD2; cdr3_aa: CASSASGGSYEQYF; cdr3_nt: TGTGCCAGCAGCGCTAGCGGGGGGTCCTACGAGCAGTACTTC
v_call: TRBV10-3; j_call: TRBJ2-5; clone_size: -; d_call: -; cdr3_aa: CAISEGGGTQETQYF; cdr3_nt: TGTGCCATCAGTGAAGGGGGGGGGACCCAAGAGACCCAGTACTTC
v_call: TRBV6-5; j_call: TRBJ1-1; clone_size: -; d_call: -; cdr3_aa: CATQWDMNTEAFF; cdr3_nt: TGTGCCACCCAGTGGGACATGAACACTGAAGCTTTCTTT
v_call: TRBV9; j_call: TRBJ2-3; clone_size: -; d_call: TRBD2; cdr3_aa: CASSSPTSGGNPGTDTQYF; cdr3_nt: TGTGCCAGCAGCTCTCCCACTAGCGGGGGGAACCCCGGCACAGATACGCAGTATTTT
v_call: TRBV5-1; j_call: TRBJ1-1; clone_size: -; d_call: -; cdr3_aa: CASRVQPNTEAFF; cdr3_nt: TGCGCCAGCAGAGTACAGCCGAACACTGAAGCTTTCTTT
v_call: TRBV19; j_call: TRBJ1-4; clone_size: -; d_call: -; cdr3_aa: CASSTGTRDEKLFF; cdr3_nt: TGTGCCAGTAGTACCGGGACACGGGATGAAAAACTGTTTTTT
v_call: TRBV5-4; j_call: TRBJ1-6; clone_size: -; d_call: TRBD1; cdr3_aa: CASSRAGGENSPLHF; cdr3_nt: TGTGCCAGCAGCAGGGCAGGGGGCGAGAATTCACCCCTCCACTTT
v_call: TRBV9; j_call: TRBJ1-2; clone_size: -; d_call: -; cdr3_aa: CASSAGGTYGYTF; cdr3_nt: TGTGCCAGCAGCGCGGGTGGGACTTATGGCTACACCTTC
v_call: TRBV18; j_call: TRBJ2-7; clone_size: -; d_call: TRBD1; cdr3_aa: CASSPRQGYEQYF; cdr3_nt: TGTGCCAGCTCACCGCGACAGGGCTACGAGCAGTACTTC
v_call: TRBV7-9; j_call: TRBJ1-2; clone_size: -; d_call: TRBD1; cdr3_aa: CASRPNRDSSGYTF; cdr3_nt: TGTGCCAGCAGACCCAACCGGGACAGCAGCGGCTACACCTTC
v_call: TRBV27; j_call: TRBJ1-1; clone_size: -; d_call: -; cdr3_aa: CASSLSWAADEAFF; cdr3_nt: TGTGCCAGCAGTTTATCGTGGGCCGCCGATGAAGCTTTCTTT
v_call: TRBV18; j_call: TRBJ1-1; clone_size: once; d_call: -; cdr3_aa: CASSPSGQNTEAFF; cdr3_nt: TGTGCCAGCTCACCTTCGGGACAGAACACTGAAGCTTTCTTT
v_call: TRBV4-1; j_call: TRBJ2-6; clone_size: -; d_call: -; cdr3_aa: CASSISRRGILDPGANVLTF; cdr3_nt: TGCGCCAGCAGCATATCTCGCCGGGGAATACTTGACCCTGGGGCCAACGTCCTGACTTTC
v_call: TRBV20-1; j_call: TRBJ2-3; clone_size: -; d_call: TRBD2; cdr3_aa: CSASPTTSGGADTQYF; cdr3_nt: TGCAGTGCTAGTCCAACGACTAGCGGGGGGGCAGATACGCAGTATTTT